Shown below are 10 T cell receptor beta chains from a single sample sequenced in a study of CD8 T cells in Susac syndrome. With random hexamers, reverse transcription was performed on roughly 0.5 to 1 ug of RNA. TCRdb re-analysed the immunoSEQ multiplex PCR reads in MiXCR, keeping a single row per CDR3 protein. Here the sample spans 200,000 to 250,000 distinct CDR3 sequences, 95% being singletons. The specimen sequenced was CD4+ T cells from PBMCs. These receptors all stem from a human donor with multiple sclerosis.

A remark on this clonotype: A read error may produce the germline difference seen at one junction end. DNA for the CDR3: TGTGCCAGCAGCTTAGGTGGTCTGGACTTGCTGTTC. Translation: CASSLGGLDLLF. J is TRBJ2-4 and V is TRBV7-9; maybe TRBD2 (5 bases). There are 12 residues in the CDR3. CDR1 and CDR2 (germline): SEHNR, FQNEAQ (reference sequence).

This chain connects TRBV11-2 to TRBJ2-7; 8 bases fit TRBD1. The length of the CDR3 is 15 residues. The germline gives CDR1 SGHAT, CDR2 FQNNGV. V lost 1 base to trimming and J lost 2 bases; unmatched junction nucleotides: 4. The CDR3 DNA is TGTGCCAGCAGCTTAGTGTGGACAGGGACCTACGAGCAGTACTTC. It specifies CASSLVWTGTYEQYF.

The chain is built from TRBV29-1 and TRBJ1-2, with TRBD1 as a possible D gene (5 bases). The CDR3 consists of 13 residues. Per the germline V gene, CDR1 is SQVTM and CDR2 is ANQGSEA. Between the trimmed V and J ends, which lost 7 bases and 4 bases, there was a span of 16 bases. The CDR3 sequence: CSAGPHFPYGYTF. CDR3 nucleotides: TGCAGCGCGGGGCCGCATTTCCCCTATGGCTACACCTTC.

The rearrangement links TRBV3-1 to TRBJ2-1, with D possibly TRBD2 on 5 matching bases. This CDR3 region has 14 residues. V was clipped by 3 bases and J by 3 bases, with 9 bases between them. Germline CDR1 LGHDT, CDR2 YNNKEL (reference sequence). The CDR3 sequence: CASSHSADYNEQFF. In DNA form, the CDR3 reads TGTGCCAGCAGCCACTCAGCGGACTACAATGAGCAGTTCTTC.

The chain uses TRBV29-1 and TRBJ1-5; D unclear. The CDR3 is 13 residues long. The ends were cut back, 6 bases at V and 0 bases at J, with 9 bases in the middle. CDR1 is SQVTM and CDR2 is ANQGSEA in the germline V gene. CDR3 loop: CSVGSDSNQPQHF. In DNA form, the CDR3 reads TGCAGCGTGGGCTCTGATAGCAATCAGCCCCAGCATTTT.

The rearrangement links TRBV2 to TRBJ1-5; 12 nucleotides agree with TRBD1. The CDR3 consists of 16 residues. Looked up from germline, CDR1 is SNHLY and CDR2 is FYNNEI. Unmatched junction bases numbered 10, after V lost 7 bases and J lost 6 bases. The CDR3 loop reads CASTGTGGIRSQPQHF. The CDR3 bases are TGTGCCAGCACCGGGACAGGGGGCATTAGGAGTCAGCCCCAGCATTTT.

V gene TRBV7-9 combines with J gene TRBJ2-7; 7 bases fit TRBD2. Per germline, CDR1 SEHNR and CDR2 FQNEAQ (reference sequence). The CDR3 contains 14 residues. V shed 4 bases and J 3 bases; nucleotides not matched to a gene: 6. Here the CDR3 DNA reads TGTGCCAGCAGCTCACTGGGCGGGAGCTACGAGCAGTACTTC. This translates into CASSSLGGSYEQYF.

The rearrangement links TRBV4-1 to TRBJ2-5; D is possibly TRBD1 (5 bases). This CDR3 region has 15 residues. Germline CDR1 reads MGHRA; CDR2 reads YSYEKL. V lost 0 bases to trimming and J lost 5 bases, with 13 bases between them. This chain's CDR3 is CASSQDSGYGETQYF. CDR3 DNA sequence: TGCGCCAGCAGCCAAGATTCAGGGTATGGGGAGACCCAGTACTTC.

The chain is built from TRBV3-1 and TRBJ2-3, with TRBD2 matching over 10 bases. The germline CDR1 and CDR2 sequences are LGHDT and YNNKEL (reference sequence). This CDR3 has 17 amino acids. The trim removed 0 bases at V and 2 bases at J, leaving 5 bases unmatched. This CDR3 reads CASSQDTSGAPTDTQYF. The CDR3 DNA follows: TGTGCCAGCAGCCAAGACACTAGCGGGGCTCCCACAGATACGCAGTATTTT.

CDR3 nucleotides: TGCAGTGCCTCGAGACAGGGGTACAATGAGCAGTTCTTC. Protein sequence: CSASRQGYNEQFF. The chain links TRBV20-1 to TRBJ2-1; the match to TRBD1 covers 8 bases. The J segment lost 4 bases and the V segment lost 6 bases, leaving 5 bases of the junction unmatched. This CDR3 has 13 residues. CDR1 DFQATT and CDR2 SNEGSKA come from the germline V gene (reference sequence).